The present T cell receptor (beta chain) was sequenced within a study of blood T cell repertoires in COVID-19 (dated by TCRdb to the early 2020s). The study in broad terms: The collaborator samples originated in the United States, Italy and Spain and spanned the acute and convalescent phases of COVID-19. The material from the prospective study consisted of cDNA or gDNA derived from T cells, B-cell-depleted T cells, or PBMCs. Subjects who had been exposed to COVID-19, were actively infected with it, or had recovered from it provided the deeply sampled blood TCRbeta repertoires that made up the dataset. The repertoires were made available in a free public database intended to serve as a resource for research on the immune response to SARS-CoV-2. Samples came from the ongoing ImmuneRACE study (first 160 participants) plus 1,254 subjects from 6 global collaborators. The sample metadata nearly always contained a de-identified subject ID, COVID-19 status, age in years and sex. Where available, HLA class I and class II types were obtained from metadata supplied by the sample provider rather than from assay-based typing.

TCRbeta CDR3 regions were amplified from genomic DNA using the immunoSEQ Assay, a bias-controlled multiplex PCR. In the authors' own workflow: The number of nucleated cells in each sample was estimated by amplification of reference gene primers within the assay. To quantify the absolute abundance of each unique TCRbeta CDR3 rearrangement, sequence reads were collapsed and filtered. For each sample, productive Simpson clonality was calculated as the square root of Simpson's diversity index across productive rearrangements. Here the immuneACCESS table is served through TCRdb, limited to in-frame sequences with V and J called. Missing clones are a known gap in these copies; in checked studies unresolved V genes cover under half, and the rest lacks a known reason. V, J and clone size derive from that table, while D and trimming were established from the DNA sequence. Across this sample there are a few hundred thousand clones, with around 90% seen only once. The ten largest account for approximately 17% of the sample.

The paper's findings and limits, for the study overall: Clinical and demographic metadata were provided uncurated, with the amount varying by source and participant.

About this clone: It lacks a known antigen. Base quality data are lacking; no much larger clone is found one base away.

Per the germline V gene, KGHDR is the CDR1 and SFDVKD is the CDR2. There are 15 amino acids in the CDR3, from cysteine to phenylalanine inclusive. The DNA shown is the 45-base CDR3, in frame from base 1. V trim: 5 bases; J trim: 5 bases; unmatched bases: 10. Participants in the prospective study were aged about 18 to 100 years, lived in some 24 United States geographic areas, and enrolled through a virtual design. In the prospective study, cohorts were assigned on the basis of participant-reported clinical history obtained from a screening survey and a study questionnaire. ImmuneRACE Cohort 3 recovered participants were defined by two consecutive negative NP/OP PCR tests, healthcare professional clearance, or symptom resolution. Each participant in the prospective study had whole blood, serum and a nasopharyngeal or oropharyngeal swab collected by mobile phlebotomists. Prospective study participants could optionally give additional blood draws and questionnaires over a roughly 2-month period. Before DNA extraction, prospective study blood samples were shipped either frozen or at room temperature.

This receptor was taken from a woman aged 25 to 39 who had recovered from COVID-19. The sequence is built from TRBV24-1 and TRBJ2-7; TRBD2 agrees with 8 junctional bases. The sample comprised PBMCs or T cells enriched from blood (not recorded which). The base sequence is TGTGCCACCAGTGGGGGGGGACTAGTAGTAGACGAGCAGTACTTC. Translated, this gives CATSGGGLVVDEQYF.